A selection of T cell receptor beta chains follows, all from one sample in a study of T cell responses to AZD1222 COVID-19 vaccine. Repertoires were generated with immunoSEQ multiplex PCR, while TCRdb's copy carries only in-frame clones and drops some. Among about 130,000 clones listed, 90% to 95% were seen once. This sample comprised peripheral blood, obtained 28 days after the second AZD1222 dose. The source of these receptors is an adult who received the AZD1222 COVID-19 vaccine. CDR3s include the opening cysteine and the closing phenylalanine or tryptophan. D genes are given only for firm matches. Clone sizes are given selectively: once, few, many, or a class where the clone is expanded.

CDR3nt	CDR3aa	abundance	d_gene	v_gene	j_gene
TGCGCCAGCAGCACCACCGGGACAGTTGCCCTCTACGAGCAGTACTTC	CASSTTGTVALYEQYF	NA	TRBD1	TRBV5-1	TRBJ2-7
TGTGCCAGCAGCTTAAACACCGGGGAGCTGTTTTTT	CASSLNTGELFF	NA	NA	TRBV5-6	TRBJ2-2
TGCGCCAGCAGTGTTGGGAGACAGGCAGCTAACTATGGCTACACCTTC	CASSVGRQAANYGYTF	NA	NA	TRBV10-2	TRBJ1-2
TGCGCCAGCAGCCCGGTTCGGGACAGGGGACTACCCCTCCACTTT	CASSPVRDRGLPLHF	NA	TRBD1	TRBV5-1	TRBJ1-6
TGTGCCAGCAGCTCGGGACAGCCCTTTTATGGCTACACCTTC	CASSSGQPFYGYTF	NA	TRBD1	TRBV7-9	TRBJ1-2
TGCAGTGCTAGTCCAGCCTCCTATGGCTACACCTTC	CSASPASYGYTF	NA	NA	TRBV20-1	TRBJ1-2
TGTGCCAGCAGCGCCAACACATACCTAGATAGCCTCCACTTT	CASSANTYLDSLHF	NA	NA	TRBV9	TRBJ1-6
TGTGCCAGCAGCTTCAATAATTCACCCCTCCACTTT	CASSFNNSPLHF	NA	NA	TRBV7-2	TRBJ1-6
TGTGCCAGCAGGGAAGGACAGGGAGGGGACTATGGCTACACCTTC	CASREGQGGDYGYTF	once	TRBD1	TRBV2	TRBJ1-2
TGTGCCAGCAGCAGGACAGGGGGGGGCTACACCTTC	CASSRTGGGYTF	NA	TRBD1	TRBV12-3/TRBV12-4	TRBJ1-2
TGTGCCAGCAGCTTGGTAGGCCAGGATGGCTACACCTTC	CASSLVGQDGYTF	NA	NA	TRBV5-4	TRBJ1-2
TGTGCCAGCAGTGGGTTTGGTAATCAGCCCCAGCATTTT	CASSGFGNQPQHF	NA	NA	TRBV2	TRBJ1-5
TGTGCCAGTAAGTCAGCCTACTATGGCTACACCTTC	CASKSAYYGYTF	NA	NA	TRBV19	TRBJ1-2
TGTGCCAGCAGTGAAGCCTTATCCGGGACAGGGCGCTACGAGCAGTACTTC	CASSEALSGTGRYEQYF	once	TRBD1	TRBV6-1	TRBJ2-7
TGTGCCAGCAGCTCACTTGGGGGGCCAACTAACTCCTACAATGAGCAGTTCTTC	CASSSLGGPTNSYNEQFF	NA	NA	TRBV9	TRBJ2-1
TGTGCCAGCAGTTATGGCCCTGAAGCTTTCTTT	CASSYGPEAFF	once	NA	TRBV6-2/TRBV6-3	TRBJ1-1
TGTGCCAGCAGCCCGGGGACTTATCCGAATACGCAGTATTTT	CASSPGTYPNTQYF	NA	NA	TRBV11-3	TRBJ2-3
TGTGCCAGTAGGGATCACTACTCCTATAATTCACCCCTCCACTTT	CASRDHYSYNSPLHF	NA	NA	TRBV2	TRBJ1-6
TGTGCCAGCAGCCCCGTCGTAGGGGTGAACACCGGGGAGCTGTTTTTT	CASSPVVGVNTGELFF	NA	NA	TRBV11-3	TRBJ2-2
TGTGCCAGCGGGGTATCGGGGCGGATTGAAGCTTTCTTT	CASGVSGRIEAFF	once	NA	TRBV2	TRBJ1-1
TGTGCCAGCAGCCCCACGGGGGGGCCCTACAATGAGCAGTTCTTC	CASSPTGGPYNEQFF	NA	TRBD2	TRBV7-3	TRBJ2-1
TGTGCCAGCAGCTTAGGCCAAGACTCCCGCTATGGCTACACCTTC	CASSLGQDSRYGYTF	NA	NA	TRBV7-2	TRBJ1-2
TGTGCCAGCAGTTACCTATCAGGGGCCCCCCAAGAGACCCAGTACTTC	CASSYLSGAPQETQYF	once	NA	TRBV6-2/TRBV6-3	TRBJ2-5
TGTGCCAGCAGCGTACGGGGGGATTTCTCTGGAAACACCATATATTTT	CASSVRGDFSGNTIYF	NA	NA	TRBV9	TRBJ1-3
TGTGCCAGCAGCTGGCCGGGACAGGGTGACACTGAAGCTTTCTTT	CASSWPGQGDTEAFF	NA	TRBD1	TRBV11-2	TRBJ1-1
TGTGCCAGCAGTCGCTTGGGACAGCCCCAGCATTTT	CASSRLGQPQHF	NA	NA	TRBV6-2/TRBV6-3	TRBJ1-5
TGTGCCACCAGCAGCTCTGACAGTCACTCTGGAAACACCATATATTTT	CATSSSDSHSGNTIYF	NA	NA	TRBV15	TRBJ1-3
TGTGCCAGCAGTCCTGGGTACAATGTTGAGGGCACCGGGGAGCTGTTTTTT	CASSPGYNVEGTGELFF	NA	NA	TRBV5-5	TRBJ2-2
TGTGCCAGCAGCTTATCTGCTGGAGGGGGCACCGGGGAGCTGTTTTTT	CASSLSAGGGTGELFF	once	NA	TRBV7-3	TRBJ2-2
TGCGCCAGCAGCCCCGGAGGGGGGTATGGCTACACCTTC	CASSPGGGYGYTF	NA	NA	TRBV5-1	TRBJ1-2
TGCGCCAGCAGCCAAGACACGCTAGGAGAGACCCAGTACTTC	CASSQDTLGETQYF	once	NA	TRBV4-1	TRBJ2-5
TGTGCCAGCAGTTTAAGAGCCGGTGAAAAACTGTTTTTT	CASSLRAGEKLFF	once	NA	TRBV12-3/TRBV12-4	TRBJ1-4
TGCAGTGCTAGTCGGGCGGGGTTGGAACTAAATCAGCCCCAGCATTTT	CSASRAGLELNQPQHF	NA	NA	TRBV20-1	TRBJ1-5
TGCGCCAGCAGCATCGGGACAGCAACTAATGAAAAACTGTTTTTT	CASSIGTATNEKLFF	NA	TRBD1	TRBV5-1	TRBJ1-4
TGCGCCAGCAGCCTACAACCACGGGGGGCTGGGGCCAACGTCCTGACTTTC	CASSLQPRGAGANVLTF	NA	TRBD2	TRBV4-1	TRBJ2-6
TGCAGCGTGGGGACCCCTGGCACAGATACGCAGTATTTT	CSVGTPGTDTQYF	NA	NA	TRBV29-1	TRBJ2-3
TGTGCCAGCAGCCCCTCGGGGGGGCCGAATGGCTACACCTTC	CASSPSGGPNGYTF	once	NA	TRBV6-5	TRBJ1-2